The 10 T cell receptor beta chains presented below share a single source sample, sequenced in a study of T cell clonotyping in hematopoietic cell transplantation. TCRdb's table, derived via immunoSEQ multiplex PCR, lists solely in-frame clones and lacks some. Of roughly 15,000 clones detected, over 75% appear once; the ten largest clones hold roughly 4.3%. The specimen was peripheral blood mononuclear cells. All receptors come from a middle-aged woman in good health. Some clones in this sample may be carry-over from other donors' samples.

This chain connects TRBV28 to TRBJ1-5, with 7 bases identical to TRBD1. Per germline, CDR1 MDHEN and CDR2 SYDVKM. The CDR3 totals 15 residues. Unmatched junction bases numbered 6, after V lost 6 bases and J lost 1 base. CDR3 sequence: CASRLDRESNQPQHF. The CDR3 nucleotides are TGTGCCAGCAGACTCGACAGGGAAAGCAATCAGCCCCAGCATTTT.

The V gene is TRBV30, the J gene TRBJ2-7, with D tentatively TRBD1 (6 bases). The CDR3 totals 14 residues. V gave up 4 bases and J gave up 1 base, with 14 bases separating them. Looked up from germline, CDR1 is GTSNPN and CDR2 is SVGIG (reference sequence). The CDR3: CAWIPRDKSYEQYF. CDR3 DNA sequence: TGTGCCTGGATCCCACGGGACAAATCCTACGAGCAGTACTTC.

J is TRBJ2-3 and V is TRBV6-1; 8 nucleotides line up with TRBD2. CDR3 size: 16 residues. Looked up from germline, CDR1 is MNHNS and CDR2 is SASEGT. V lost 2 bases to trimming and J lost 2 bases; unmatched junction nucleotides: 6. The CDR3 sequence is CASSEIGTRPTDTQYF. CDR3 bases: TGTGCCAGCAGTGAAATCGGGACTAGACCCACAGATACGCAGTATTTT.

The rearrangement links TRBV5-8 to TRBJ1-5, with D perhaps matching TRBD1 (5 bases). The V end lost 4 bases, the J end lost 0 bases, and 14 bases lay between the germline ends. Germline lookup yields CDR1 SGHTS and CDR2 YDEGEE. This CDR3 is 16 amino acids long. The CDR3 bases are TGTGCCAGCAGCCCTGACAGAGGGCTTAGCAATCAGCCCCAGCATTTT. This codes for CASSPDRGLSNQPQHF.

The chain couples TRBV11-2 to TRBJ2-7; 14 nucleotides match TRBD2. The germline CDR1 and CDR2 sequences are SGHAT and FQNNGV. J was trimmed by 4 bases and V by 1 base; bases with no gene match: 9. CDR3 length: 18 residues. The CDR3 bases are TGTGCCAGCAGCTTAGCCCCCGGACTAGCGGGAGGAAGGTACGAGCAGTACTTC. This gives the protein CASSLAPGLAGGRYEQYF.

CDR3 sequence reads: CSVGFGEGGGYTF. As DNA, the CDR3 is TGCAGCGTTGGTTTCGGGGAAGGGGGTGGCTACACCTTC. The chain combines TRBV29-1 with TRBJ1-2; TRBD1 might be the D (6 bases). V gave up 4 bases and J gave up 7 bases, with 16 bases separating them. The germline CDR1 and CDR2 sequences are SQVTM and ANQGSEA. The CDR3 has 13 amino acids.

The V and J genes are TRBV28 and TRBJ1-1, with 7 bases that match TRBD1. Unmatched junction bases numbered 8, after V lost 6 bases and J lost 4 bases. The CDR3 has 14 amino acids. Germline V gene data show CDR1 as MDHEN and CDR2 as SYDVKM. The CDR3, as DNA: TGTGCCAGCAGACTGACAGGGATTGCCACTGAAGCTTTCTTT. This gives the protein CASRLTGIATEAFF.

The chain joins TRBV21-1 to TRBJ1-1. TRBV21-1 corresponds to a pseudogene. CDR3 length equals 9 residues. This chain's CDR3 is CASMREAFF. The CDR3 DNA follows: TGTGCCAGCATGAGAGAAGCTTTCTTT.

This chain links TRBV2 with TRBJ2-7; the D gene is possibly TRBD2 (5 bases). Germline V gene data show CDR1 as SNHLY and CDR2 as FYNNEI. Between the trimmed V and J ends, which lost 4 bases and 1 base, there was a span of 14 bases. This CDR3 region has 15 residues. The DNA for the CDR3 is TGTGCCAGCAGTGGCCCGGGGTCCTTTTCCTACGAGCAGTACTTC. Its protein is CASSGPGSFSYEQYF.

This rearrangement joins TRBV6-1 to TRBJ2-2; 10 bases map to TRBD1. This CDR3 comprises 14 residues. V lost 7 bases and J lost 4; bases outside the gene matches: 3. Germline CDR1 MNHNS, CDR2 SASEGT. CDR3: CASTRTGGTGELFF. The CDR3 DNA reads as TGTGCCAGCACTAGGACAGGGGGCACCGGGGAGCTGTTTTTT.